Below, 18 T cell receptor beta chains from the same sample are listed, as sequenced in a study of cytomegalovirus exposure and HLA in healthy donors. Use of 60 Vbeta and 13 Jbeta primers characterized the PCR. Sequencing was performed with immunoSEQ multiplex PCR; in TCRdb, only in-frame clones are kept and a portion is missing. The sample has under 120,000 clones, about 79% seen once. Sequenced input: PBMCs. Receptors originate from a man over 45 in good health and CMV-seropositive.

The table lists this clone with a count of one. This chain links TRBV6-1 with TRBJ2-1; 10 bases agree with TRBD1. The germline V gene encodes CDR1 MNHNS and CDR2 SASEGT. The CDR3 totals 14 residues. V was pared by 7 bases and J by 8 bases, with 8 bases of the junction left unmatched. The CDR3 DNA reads TGTGCCAGCATTCGGGACAGGGGAGTATATGAGCAGTTCTTC. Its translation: CASIRDRGVYEQFF.

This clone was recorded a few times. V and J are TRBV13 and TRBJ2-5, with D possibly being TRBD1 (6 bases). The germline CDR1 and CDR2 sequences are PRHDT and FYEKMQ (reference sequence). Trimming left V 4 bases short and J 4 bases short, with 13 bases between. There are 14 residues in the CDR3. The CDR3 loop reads CASSYPGHPETQYF. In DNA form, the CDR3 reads TGTGCCAGCAGCTATCCGGGACACCCAGAGACCCAGTACTTC.

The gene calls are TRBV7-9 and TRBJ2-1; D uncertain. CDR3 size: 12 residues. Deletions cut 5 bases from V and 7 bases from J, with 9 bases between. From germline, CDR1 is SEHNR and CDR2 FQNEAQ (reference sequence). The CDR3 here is CASSPPGNEQFF. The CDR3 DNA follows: TGTGCCAGCAGCCCACCCGGGAATGAGCAGTTCTTC.

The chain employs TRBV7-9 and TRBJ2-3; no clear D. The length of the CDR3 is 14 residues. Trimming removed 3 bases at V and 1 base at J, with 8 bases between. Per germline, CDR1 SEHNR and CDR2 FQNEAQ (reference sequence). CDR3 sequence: CASSLEEGTDTQYF. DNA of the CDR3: TGTGCCAGCAGCTTGGAAGAGGGCACAGATACGCAGTATTTT.

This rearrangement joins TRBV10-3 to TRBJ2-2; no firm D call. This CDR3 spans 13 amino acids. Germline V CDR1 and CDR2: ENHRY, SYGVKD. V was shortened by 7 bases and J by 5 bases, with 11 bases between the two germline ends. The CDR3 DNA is TGTGCCATCACCCCACAAATTACCGGGGAGCTGTTTTTT. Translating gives CAITPQITGELFF.

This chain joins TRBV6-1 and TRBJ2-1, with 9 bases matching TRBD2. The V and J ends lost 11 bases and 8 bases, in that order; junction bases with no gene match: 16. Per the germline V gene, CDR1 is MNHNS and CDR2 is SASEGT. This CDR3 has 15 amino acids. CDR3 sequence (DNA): TGTGCCGCCTCCATAGCGGGAGATAGTCTCTATGAGCAGTTCTTC. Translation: CAASIAGDSLYEQFF.

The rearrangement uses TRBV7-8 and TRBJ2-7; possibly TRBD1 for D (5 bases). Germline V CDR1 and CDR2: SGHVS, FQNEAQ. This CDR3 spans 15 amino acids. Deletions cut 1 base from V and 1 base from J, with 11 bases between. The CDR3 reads CASSLDMRTSYEQYF. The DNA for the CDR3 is TGTGCCAGCAGCTTAGATATGAGGACATCCTACGAGCAGTACTTC. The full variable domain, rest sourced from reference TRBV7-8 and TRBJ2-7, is GAGVSQSPRYKVAKRGQDVALRCDPISGHVSLFWYQQALGQGPEFLTYFQNEAQLDKSGLPSDRFFAERPEGSVSTLKIQRTQQEDSAVYLCASSLDMRTSYEQYFGPGTRLTVT.

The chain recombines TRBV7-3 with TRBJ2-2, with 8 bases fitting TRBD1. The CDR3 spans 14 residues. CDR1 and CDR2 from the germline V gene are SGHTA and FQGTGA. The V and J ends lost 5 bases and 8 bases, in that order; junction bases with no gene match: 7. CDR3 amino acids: CASSPGTGPGELFF. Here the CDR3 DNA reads TGTGCCAGCAGCCCCGGGACAGGTCCTGGGGAGCTGTTTTTT.

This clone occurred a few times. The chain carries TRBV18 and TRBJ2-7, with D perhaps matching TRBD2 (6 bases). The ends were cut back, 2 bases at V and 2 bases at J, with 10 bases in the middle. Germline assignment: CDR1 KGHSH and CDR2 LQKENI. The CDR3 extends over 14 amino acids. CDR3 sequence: CASSPDLATYEQYF. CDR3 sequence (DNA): TGTGCCAGCTCACCAGACCTAGCGACCTACGAGCAGTACTTC.

This CDR3 reads CASSYSRARHGYTF. CDR3 nucleotides: TGTGCCAGCAGTTACTCGAGGGCGCGACATGGCTACACCTTC. The chain couples TRBV6-5 to TRBJ1-2; D gene uncertain. CDR3 length: 14 residues. From germline, CDR1 is MNHEY and CDR2 SVGAGI. V was trimmed by 0 bases and J by 6 bases, leaving 11 bases between them.

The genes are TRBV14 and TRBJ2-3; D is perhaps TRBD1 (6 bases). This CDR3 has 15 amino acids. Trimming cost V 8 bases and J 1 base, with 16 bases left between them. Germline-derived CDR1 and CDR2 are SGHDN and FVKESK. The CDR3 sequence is CASVPWGQRTDTQYF. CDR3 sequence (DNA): TGTGCCAGCGTCCCCTGGGGGCAGCGCACAGATACGCAGTATTTT. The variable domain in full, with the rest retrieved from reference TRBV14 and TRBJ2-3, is EAGVTQFPSHSVIEKGQTVTLRCDPISGHDNLYWYRRVMGKEIKFLLHFVKESKQDESGMPNNRFLAERTGGTYSTLKVQPAELEDSGVYFCASVPWGQRTDTQYFGPGTRLTVL.

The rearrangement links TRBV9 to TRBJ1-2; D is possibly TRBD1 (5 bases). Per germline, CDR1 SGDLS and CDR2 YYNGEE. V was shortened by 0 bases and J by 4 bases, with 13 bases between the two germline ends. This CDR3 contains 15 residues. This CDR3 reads CASSVDFRAIYGYTF. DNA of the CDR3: TGTGCCAGCAGCGTAGATTTCAGGGCGATCTATGGCTACACCTTC. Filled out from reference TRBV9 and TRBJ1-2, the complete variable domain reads DSGVTQTPKHLITATGQRVTLRCSPRSGDLSVYWYQQSLDQGLQFLIQYYNGEERAKGNILERFSAQQFPDLHSELNLSSLELGDSALYFCASSVDFRAIYGYTFGSGTRLTVV.

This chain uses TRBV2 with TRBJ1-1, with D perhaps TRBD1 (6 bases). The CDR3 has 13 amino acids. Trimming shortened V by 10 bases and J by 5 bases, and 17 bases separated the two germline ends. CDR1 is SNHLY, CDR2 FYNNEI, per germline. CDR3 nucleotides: TGTGCCACAAGACAGGCTGTAACGACTGAAGCTTTCTTT. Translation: CATRQAVTTEAFF. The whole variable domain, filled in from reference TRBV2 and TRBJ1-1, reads EPEVTQTPSHQVTQMGQEVILRCVPISNHLYFYWYRQILGQKVEFLVSFYNNEISEKSEIFDDQFSVERPDGSNFTLKIRSTKLEDSAMYFCATRQAVTTEAFFGQGTRLTVV.

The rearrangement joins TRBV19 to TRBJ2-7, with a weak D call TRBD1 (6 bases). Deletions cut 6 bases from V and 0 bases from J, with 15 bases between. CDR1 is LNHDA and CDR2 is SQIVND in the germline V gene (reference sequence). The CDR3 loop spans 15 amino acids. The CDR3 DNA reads TGTGCCAGTAGCCTTGCGACAGGACGCTCCTACGAGCAGTACTTC. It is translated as CASSLATGRSYEQYF.

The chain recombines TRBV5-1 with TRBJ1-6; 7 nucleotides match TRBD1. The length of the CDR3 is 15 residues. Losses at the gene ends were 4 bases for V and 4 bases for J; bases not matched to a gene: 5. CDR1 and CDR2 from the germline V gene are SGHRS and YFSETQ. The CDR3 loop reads CASSQDRPYNSPLHF. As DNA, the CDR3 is TGCGCCAGCAGCCAGGACAGGCCATATAATTCACCCCTCCACTTT.

The CDR3 nucleotides are TGTGCCAGCAGCTCAGGGATGCTAGCGGGAGAGCGTGGGGAGCTGTTTTTT. The encoded protein is CASSSGMLAGERGELFF. The rearrangement uses TRBV7-3 and TRBJ2-2, with 10 bases lining up with TRBD2. Per the germline V gene, CDR1 is SGHTA and CDR2 is FQGTGA. Trimming took 4 bases from V and 8 from J; bases not matched to a gene: 13. The CDR3 has 17 amino acids. Drawing the rest from reference TRBV7-3 and TRBJ2-2, the complete variable domain is GAGVSQTPSNKVTEKGKYVELRCDPISGHTALYWYRQSLGQGPEFLIYFQGTGAADDSGLPNDRFFAVRPEGSVSTLKIQRTERGDSAVYLCASSSGMLAGERGELFFGEGSRLTVL.

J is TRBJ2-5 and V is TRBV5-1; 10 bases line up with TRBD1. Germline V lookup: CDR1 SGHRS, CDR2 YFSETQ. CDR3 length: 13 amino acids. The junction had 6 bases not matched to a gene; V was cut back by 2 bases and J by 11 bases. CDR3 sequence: CASSFGTGEEQYF. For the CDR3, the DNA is TGCGCCAGCAGCTTCGGGACAGGGGAAGAGCAGTACTTC.

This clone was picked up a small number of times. In DNA, the CDR3 is TGTGCCAGCAGCTCTCCCCGAGGTGGCTTTCCCAACACCGGGGAGCTGTTTTTT. Translation gives CASSSPRGGFPNTGELFF. V is TRBV5-4 and J is TRBJ2-2; D not resolved. Trimming shortened V by 3 bases and J by 2 bases, and 20 bases separated the two germline ends. This CDR3 spans 18 amino acids. Germline CDR1 reads SGHNT; CDR2 reads YYREEE (reference sequence).